These 31 T cell receptor beta chains were all obtained from the same sample, sequenced in a study of blood T cell repertoires in COVID-19. The assay was immunoSEQ multiplex PCR, and TCRdb's table has in-frame clones only and misses some. The sample includes 97,000 or so clones, approximately 82% of them seen just once. Material for sequencing was peripheral blood. Receptors originate from a man aged 70-80 years with acute or convalescent COVID-19.

The chain joins TRBV18 to TRBJ1-2, with 9 bases matching TRBD1. CDR1 and CDR2 from the germline V gene are KGHSH and LQKENI. V shed 5 bases and J 6 bases; nucleotides not matched to a gene: 10. The CDR3 has 15 amino acids. CDR3 amino acids: CASSTGTGSGDGYTF. In DNA form, the CDR3 reads TGTGCCAGCTCAACCGGGACAGGGTCGGGGGATGGCTACACCTTC.

The rearrangement joins TRBV12-3 or TRBV12-4 to TRBJ1-6; a weak D match, TRBD1 (5 bases). V was clipped by 7 bases and J by 13 bases, with 17 bases between them. This CDR3 has 13 amino acids. The DNA for the CDR3 is TGTGCCAGCACCGTGTTGGGGGGTAGGCCCCTCCACTTT. Amino acid sequence: CASTVLGGRPLHF.

This clone was recorded once. The chain uses TRBV2 and TRBJ2-2; 7 positions match TRBD1. The junction had 8 bases not matched to a gene; V was cut back by 8 bases and J by 2 bases. Germline V gene lookup returns CDR1 SNHLY and CDR2 FYNNEI. This CDR3 is built from 15 residues. Here the CDR3 DNA reads TGTGCCAGCGGTCGAGGGGGCGGAAACACCGGGGAGCTGTTTTTT. This translates into CASGRGGGNTGELFF.

This clone was seen only once. This chain joins TRBV28 and TRBJ2-7; D not certain. The germline V gene has CDR1 MDHEN and CDR2 SYDVKM. With 3 bases removed from V and 7 bases from J, the gap between germline ends came to 7 bases. This CDR3 has 11 residues. Written as DNA, the CDR3 is TGTGCCAGCAGTTTGGTGCGGGAGCAGTACTTC. Its protein is CASSLVREQYF.

This clone was detected only once. This rearrangement joins TRBV7-9 to TRBJ2-4, with D perhaps matching TRBD1 (6 bases). This CDR3 is built from 12 residues. The germline V and J ends were trimmed by 5 bases and 10 bases, with 12 bases remaining between them. Germline assignment: CDR1 SEHNR and CDR2 FQNEAQ (reference sequence). CDR3 region: CASSPGTRIQYF. CDR3 nucleotides: TGTGCCAGCAGCCCCGGGACAAGAATTCAGTACTTC.

The chain has TRBV10-3 and TRBJ2-3; 9 positions agree with TRBD2. With 6 bases clipped from V and 2 bases from J, the junction kept 3 bases outside the gene matches. The CDR3 is 14 amino acids. CDR1 is ENHRY and CDR2 is SYGVKD in the germline V gene. CDR3 residues: CAIRERGDTDTQYF. The CDR3 DNA sequence: TGTGCCATCAGGGAGCGGGGGGACACAGATACGCAGTATTTT.

The chain carries TRBV18 and TRBJ1-2; D unclear. Between the trimmed V and J ends, which lost 3 bases and 2 bases, there was a span of 13 bases. The CDR3 runs to 15 residues. CDR1 is KGHSH and CDR2 is LQKENI in the germline V gene. The CDR3 DNA reads TGTGCCAGCTCACCCGGGAGGAGCCCAAACTATGGCTACACCTTC. Residues: CASSPGRSPNYGYTF.

CDR3 region: CASSYSNQPQHF. Written as DNA, the CDR3 is TGTGCCAGCAGCTATAGCAATCAGCCCCAGCATTTT. The chain has TRBV12-3 or TRBV12-4 and TRBJ1-5; D gene unclear. With 6 bases removed from V and 0 bases from J, the gap between germline ends came to 3 bases. This CDR3 contains 12 residues.

The chain has TRBV7-3 and TRBJ2-1; 9 nucleotides line up with TRBD2. CDR1 SGHTA and CDR2 FQGTGA come from the germline V gene. This CDR3 region has 16 residues. V was clipped by 2 bases and J by 8 bases; unmatched bases: 10. The CDR3 sequence: CASSLGPTSGGHEQFF. Written as DNA, the CDR3 is TGTGCCAGCAGCTTAGGCCCGACTAGCGGAGGGCATGAGCAGTTCTTC. Full variable domain (rest looked up from reference TRBV7-3 and TRBJ2-1): GAGVSQTPSNKVTEKGKYVELRCDPISGHTALYWYRQSLGQGPEFLIYFQGTGAADDSGLPNDRFFAVRPEGSVSTLKIQRTERGDSAVYLCASSLGPTSGGHEQFFGPGTRLTVL.

This clone has a handful of counts. The rearrangement links TRBV6-2 or TRBV6-3 to TRBJ2-7; possible D gene TRBD2, 6 bases. Germline V gives CDR1 MNHEY, CDR2 SVGEGT. V lost 5 bases to trimming and J lost 6 bases, with 23 bases between them. This CDR3 region has 16 residues. CDR3 amino acids: CASSKLKRLGSREQYF. DNA of the CDR3: TGTGCCAGCAGTAAACTCAAGCGACTAGGGTCTCGCGAGCAGTACTTC.

The chain combines TRBV15 with TRBJ2-2; TRBD1 matches at 9 bases. The germline V gene has CDR1 LNHNV and CDR2 YYDKDF (reference sequence). This CDR3 has 15 residues. V was pared by 6 bases and J by 3 bases, with 5 bases of the junction left unmatched. This chain's CDR3 is CATRTGGADTGELFF. The CDR3 DNA follows: TGTGCCACCAGAACAGGGGGCGCAGACACCGGGGAGCTGTTTTTT.

The gene calls are TRBV18 and TRBJ1-1; perhaps TRBD1 as D (5 bases). Germline V gene sequence: CDR1 KGHSH, CDR2 LQKENI. Trimming removed 4 bases at V and 6 bases at J, with 12 bases between. This CDR3 spans 13 amino acids. The CDR3 nucleotides are TGTGCCAGCTCACTGACAGAGTCAGCTGAAGCTTTCTTT. Translation gives CASSLTESAEAFF.

CDR3 nucleotide sequence: TGTGCCAGCAGTGAAGCTTCCGGGATACCTGAAGCTTTCTTT. Translation gives CASSEASGIPEAFF. The chain carries TRBV2 and TRBJ1-1; D not resolved. CDR1 is SNHLY and CDR2 is FYNNEI in the germline V gene. Trimming stripped 0 bases from V and 6 bases from J, with 11 bases between. The CDR3 totals 14 residues. Filled out from reference TRBV2 and TRBJ1-1, the complete variable domain reads EPEVTQTPSHQVTQMGQEVILRCVPISNHLYFYWYRQILGQKVEFLVSFYNNEISEKSEIFDDQFSVERPDGSNFTLKIRSTKLEDSAMYFCASSEASGIPEAFFGQGTRLTVV.

The chain has TRBV2 and TRBJ1-6; 10 bases are a match to TRBD1. J was trimmed by 6 bases and V by 8 bases; bases with no gene match: 1. The CDR3 extends over 13 amino acids. Germline CDR1 is SNHLY and CDR2 is FYNNEI. This chain's CDR3 is CASRDRGNSPLHF. CDR3 nucleotides: TGTGCCAGCCGGGACAGGGGTAATTCACCCCTCCACTTT.

The chain links TRBV5-6 to TRBJ1-5; maybe TRBD1 (6 bases). Germline lookup yields CDR1 SGHDT and CDR2 YYEEEE. V was pared by 3 bases and J by 4 bases, with 8 bases between. CDR3 length equals 13 residues. CDR3 bases: TGTGCCAGCAGCTATGACAGGAATCAGCCCCAGCATTTT. Translation gives CASSYDRNQPQHF.

This chain joins TRBV6-4 and TRBJ2-3; 7 bases align to TRBD2. The CDR3 sequence is 16 residues long. V lost 2 bases and J lost 2; bases outside the gene matches: 7. CDR1 MRHNA and CDR2 SNTAGT come from the germline V gene. The CDR3 sequence is CASSDALADSTDTQYF. The CDR3, as DNA: TGTGCCAGCAGTGACGCCCTAGCGGATTCCACAGATACGCAGTATTTT.

The rearrangement joins TRBV11-1 to TRBJ2-1, with 13 nucleotides matching TRBD2. The CDR3 spans 16 residues. Germline-derived CDR1 and CDR2 are SGHAT and FQDESV (reference sequence). V dropped 5 bases and J dropped 8; count of bases not matched to a gene: 9. The CDR3 region is CASSTSLAGGLHEQFF. For the CDR3, the DNA is TGTGCCAGCAGCACTTCACTAGCGGGAGGGTTACATGAGCAGTTCTTC.

The V and J genes are TRBV6-2 or TRBV6-3 and TRBJ1-1; D might be TRBD1 (5 bases). This CDR3 comprises 14 residues. Germline loops: CDR1 MNHEY, CDR2 SVGEGT. Trimming stripped 2 bases from V and 1 base from J, with 8 bases between. Written as DNA, the CDR3 is TGTGCCAGCAGTTACCTCGGGGGGAACACTGAAGCTTTCTTT. Residues: CASSYLGGNTEAFF.

The chain uses TRBV7-6 and TRBJ1-2; D call uncertain. Trimming shortened V by 5 bases and J by 7 bases, and 11 bases separated the two germline ends. Looked up from germline, CDR1 is SGHVS and CDR2 is FNYEAQ. This CDR3 has 12 residues. The CDR3 is CASSLRGSGYTF. The DNA for the CDR3 is TGTGCCAGCAGCCTCCGGGGAAGTGGCTACACCTTC.

The rearrangement joins TRBV24-1 to TRBJ1-2; D is unclear. Germline CDR1 is KGHDR and CDR2 is SFDVKD. The CDR3 sequence is 14 residues long. Between the trimmed V and J ends, which lost 2 bases and 0 bases, there was a span of 6 bases. The CDR3 spells CATSDSAANYGYTF. The CDR3 nucleotides read TGTGCCACCAGTGATTCCGCAGCTAACTATGGCTACACCTTC.

The genes are TRBV5-1 and TRBJ1-1; weak D call: TRBD1 (5 bases). Germline V lookup: CDR1 SGHRS, CDR2 YFSETQ. V lost 5 bases, J lost 4 bases, and 15 bases lay in between. The CDR3 totals 14 residues. CDR3 DNA sequence: TGCGCCAGCAGACCATCCAGGGTATTCACTGAAGCTTTCTTT. As protein: CASRPSRVFTEAFF. Looking up the rest from reference TRBV5-1 and TRBJ1-1 gives the full variable domain: KAGVTQTPRYLIKTRGQQVTLSCSPISGHRSVSWYQQTPGQGLQFLFEYFSETQRNKGNFPGRFSGRQFSNSRSEMNVSTLELGDSALYLCASRPSRVFTEAFFGQGTRLTVV.

The CDR3 nucleotides are TGTGCCCTTAGCGGAGCGAACACCGGGGAGCTGTTTTTT. This codes for CALSGANTGELFF. This chain joins TRBV25-1 and TRBJ2-2, with a possible D match to TRBD2 (6 bases). This CDR3 is 13 amino acids long. The V end was cut by 11 bases, the J end by 0 bases, with 10 bases between. Germline CDR1 MGHDK, CDR2 SYGVNS.

This clone was found once. The chain uses TRBV11-2 and TRBJ1-4; 8 bases match TRBD1. V lost 5 bases, J lost 8 bases, and 10 bases stayed unmatched. The CDR3 spans 15 residues. Germline lookup yields CDR1 SGHAT and CDR2 FQNNGV. CDR3 residues: CASSRTTGVREKLFF. DNA for the CDR3: TGTGCCAGCAGCCGGACGACAGGGGTGCGAGAAAAACTGTTTTTT.

V is TRBV2 and J is TRBJ2-7; 7 nucleotides line up with TRBD2. The trim removed 4 bases at V and 8 bases at J, leaving 17 bases unmatched. The CDR3 spans 16 residues. CDR1 is SNHLY and CDR2 is FYNNEI in the germline V gene. CDR3 in amino acids: CASSGKAGLSIMKQYF. Here the CDR3 DNA reads TGTGCCAGCAGTGGAAAAGCGGGACTATCTATTATGAAGCAGTACTTC.

The chain carries TRBV29-1 and TRBJ2-7; 13 nucleotides agree with TRBD2. The CDR3 length is 13 residues. Germline V CDR1 and CDR2: SQVTM, ANQGSEA. V was pared by 7 bases and J by 6 bases, with 6 bases of the junction left unmatched. The chain's CDR3 is CSGGLAGSREQYF. The CDR3 DNA reads TGCAGCGGGGGACTAGCGGGATCGCGCGAGCAGTACTTC.

Details on this clone: The same CDR3 can be traced to other DNA sequences in this sample. The chain employs TRBV30 and TRBJ1-2, with no clear D. The CDR3 has 12 amino acids. Germline CDR1 GTSNPN, CDR2 SVGIG (reference sequence). Trimming took off 2 bases at V and 1 base at J, with 5 bases between the two ends. The CDR3 region has the DNA TGTGCCTGGAGTCCGGGTAACTATGGCTACACCTTC. Translation: CAWSPGNYGYTF.

The V gene is TRBV9, the J gene TRBJ1-1; D might be TRBD1 (6 bases). The V end lost 4 bases, the J end lost 1 base, and 17 bases lay between the germline ends. The germline CDR1 and CDR2 sequences are SGDLS and YYNGEE. CDR3 length: 16 residues. The CDR3 sequence: CASSSSGLGGNTEAFF. CDR3 bases: TGTGCCAGCAGCTCCTCGGGGTTAGGGGGGAACACTGAAGCTTTCTTT. Drawing the rest from reference TRBV9 and TRBJ1-1, the complete variable domain is DSGVTQTPKHLITATGQRVTLRCSPRSGDLSVYWYQQSLDQGLQFLIQYYNGEERAKGNILERFSAQQFPDLHSELNLSSLELGDSALYFCASSSSGLGGNTEAFFGQGTRLTVV.

The V gene is TRBV28, the J gene TRBJ1-1; no clear D gene. Looked up from germline, CDR1 is MDHEN and CDR2 is SYDVKM. This CDR3 has 14 residues. Trimming took 8 bases from V and 1 from J, leaving 14 bases between them. CDR3 region: CASRGVSRNTEAFF. The CDR3, as DNA: TGTGCCAGCCGCGGGGTCTCACGGAACACTGAAGCTTTCTTT.

The chain links TRBV20-1 to TRBJ1-1, with a possible D match to TRBD1 (5 bases). In germline, CDR1 is DFQATT, CDR2 SNEGSKA (reference sequence). The CDR3 has 11 amino acids. Between the trimmed V and J ends, which lost 7 bases and 5 bases, there was a span of 11 bases. CDR3 sequence (DNA): TGCAGTGTAAGGGGTAATACTGAAGCTTTCTTT. Residues: CSVRGNTEAFF.

This sequence joins TRBV9 and TRBJ2-7; a possible D gene is TRBD2 (5 bases). The CDR3 loop spans 14 amino acids. Germline CDR1 reads SGDLS; CDR2 reads YYNGEE. V was shortened by 4 bases and J by 3 bases, with 14 bases between the two germline ends. The CDR3 coding sequence is TGTGCCAGCAGCCCAAGGACCCGGGGCTACGAGCAGTACTTC. As protein: CASSPRTRGYEQYF.

The V gene is TRBV18, the J gene TRBJ2-7, with D unclear. The CDR3 runs 14 residues. The germline CDR1 and CDR2 sequences are KGHSH and LQKENI. With 2 bases removed from V and 5 bases from J, the gap between germline ends came to 13 bases. CDR3 bases: TGTGCCAGCTCACCATCTTTGGTTCAGGACGAGCAGTACTTC. Its protein is CASSPSLVQDEQYF.